This T cell receptor (beta chain) was profiled in a study of T cell repertoires in MIS-A myocarditis (dated by TCRdb to 2022 to 2024). TCRbeta CDR3 regions were amplified by the immunoSEQ bias-controlled multiplex PCR and were subjected to high-throughput sequencing. On the study's bioinformatics: CDR3 sequences were collapsed and filtered with the immunoSEQ vendor pipeline, and the abundance and frequency of each unique TCRbeta CDR3 were thereby quantified. Using a 90% global sequence identity threshold, CD-HIT clustered dominant CDR3 amino acid sequences together with SARS-CoV-2-specific ImmuneCODE TCRbeta sequences. Clones with frequencies of 0.1 to 1 were classed as hyperexpanded, and 0.01 to 0.1 as large. For the dominant clones, CDR3 amino acid sequences and V and J gene assignments were confirmed with MiXCR. The R stringdist package was used to calculate Levenshtein distances between the patient clonotypes and the ImmuneCODE hits. TCRdb retrieved this table from immuneACCESS and kept in-frame rearrangements only. Not all clones are present; in checked studies, unresolved V genes account for under half, and no reason is known for the remainder. D and trimming come from the DNA, and the V and J calls and clone size come from that table. In all, the sample holds around 6,100 clones, and just under 80% of those were seen once. Roughly 19% of the sample goes to the ten largest clones.

The QIAamp DNA FFPE kit was used to extract genomic DNA from formalin-fixed paraffin-embedded autopsy tissue. The CDR3 measures 16 amino acids from cysteine to phenylalanine. The kept DNA is CDR3 alone, 48 bases in frame from the first base. The germline V gene yields SGHAT for CDR1 and FQNNGV for CDR2. V loses 0 bases of germline sequence and J loses 5 bases, and the interval between the two ends is 16 bases. Remarks on this clone: The antigen it binds to is not known. Per-base qualities were not stored, and no clone one base away is much larger.

The source of this sequence is a man younger than 35 with fulminant myocarditis from multisystem inflammatory syndrome in adults (MIS-A) after COVID-19. Sequencing was done on a sample of right inferior lung lobe tissue obtained at autopsy. This chain is built from TRBV11-2 and TRBJ2-5; the D gene cannot be named for sure. CDR3 region: CASSLDRGRLGETQYF. The sequenced DNA: TGTGCCAGCAGCTTAGATCGCGGCCGCCTTGGGGAGACCCAGTACTTC.